A single sample is the source of the 6 T cell receptor beta chains below, sequenced in a study of T cells in Graves' hyperthyroidism and ophthalmopathy. The TCR beta CDR3 regions underwent amplification using RNA transcripts as the source. First-round RT-PCR targeting the TCR CDR3 was performed with the HTBI primer set. In TCRdb, the multiplex PCR reads were re-called with MiXCR into one record per CDR3 protein. The table includes 300,000 to 450,000 distinct CDR3 sequences, about 14% detected once. Sequencing was done on a sample of blood. Receptor source: a woman aged 55-69 years with Graves' hyperthyroidism.

In its sample, this clonotype was seen many times. The J gene is TRBJ2-3, the V gene TRBV18, with TRBD2 as a possible D gene (6 bases). The CDR3 is made up of 14 amino acids. Trimming took 4 bases from V and 6 from J, leaving 14 bases between them. The germline gives CDR1 KGHSH, CDR2 LQKENI. The CDR3 is CASSRGLASDTQYF. The CDR3 bases are TGTGCCAGCTCACGGGGACTCGCCTCGGATACGCAGTATTTT. Variable domain in full (rest from reference TRBV18 and TRBJ2-3): NAGVMQNPRHLVRRRGQEARLRCSPMKGHSHVYWYRQLPEEGLKFMVYLQKENIIDESGMPKERFSAEFPKEGPSILRIQQVVRGDSAAYFCASSRGLASDTQYFGPGTRLTVL.

This clonotype was observed at least ten times. V is TRBV7-6 and J is TRBJ2-3; TRBD2 might be the D (5 bases). CDR1 is SGHVS, CDR2 FNYEAQ, per germline. The length of the CDR3 is 16 residues. The V end was cut by 1 base, the J end by 6 bases, with 17 bases between. CDR3 loop: CASSLGGRTSADTQYF. For the CDR3, the DNA is TGTGCCAGCAGCTTAGGCGGGCGGACCTCAGCCGATACGCAGTATTTT.

This clonotype was observed many times. This chain connects TRBV7-9 to TRBJ1-4; 12 bases map to TRBD1. The CDR3 is 16 residues long. V trimming: 5 bases; J trimming: 4 bases; junction bases outside the gene matches: 5. Germline CDR1 is SEHNR and CDR2 is FQNEAQ (reference sequence). The CDR3 nucleotides are TGTGCCAGCAGCCGGGACAGGGGGCGCCTTAATGAAAAACTGTTTTTT. Translated: CASSRDRGRLNEKLFF.

This clonotype was observed once. CDR3 nucleotide sequence: TGTGCCAGCAGCTCAATTCGGGCCGACAGGGGTAATGAAAAACTGTTTTTT. It translates to CASSSIRADRGNEKLFF. The genes are TRBV7-9 and TRBJ1-4, with 8 nucleotides matching TRBD1. The CDR3 consists of 17 residues. Germline V gives CDR1 SEHNR, CDR2 FQNEAQ (reference sequence). V was pared by 4 bases and J by 4 bases, with 11 bases of the junction left unmatched.

The chain carries TRBV24-1 and TRBJ2-1; D is possibly TRBD1 or TRBD2 (5 bases each). The V gene's germline CDR1 is KGHDR and CDR2 SFDVKD. The CDR3 is made up of 14 amino acids. Trimming removed 3 bases from V and 10 bases from J, with 15 bases in between. The CDR3 region is CATSDPGIWGEQFF. Written as DNA, the CDR3 is TGTGCCACCAGTGATCCCGGGATCTGGGGGGAGCAGTTCTTC.

To note about this clonotype: Just one base apart from a much larger clone, this may be a read error. The J gene is TRBJ1-5, the V gene TRBV6-1; D not certain. The CDR3 runs 13 residues. Germline V gives CDR1 MNHNS, CDR2 SASEGT. V lost 11 bases to trimming and J lost 2 bases, with 13 bases between them. CDR3 residues: CAGRCGRNQPQHF. In DNA, the CDR3 is TGTGCCGGCCGGTGCGGGCGCAATCAGCCCCAGCATTTT.